A single sample gave rise to the 2 T cell receptor beta chains below, sequenced in a study of molecular identifiers for immune sequencing clone quantification. TCRdb used MiXCR to reprocess the PCR reads, holding one entry per CDR3 protein. The sample consists of 45,000 to 60,000 distinct CDR3 sequences, roughly 36% of them appearing once. Material for sequencing was naive CD8+ T cells from blood, with Jurkat cell RNA spiked in. Stated subset: FACS-sorted CD8+CD4-CCR7+CD45RA+ naive T cells. Receptors originate from a human donor in good health. Some libraries in this study had Jurkat cell RNA spiked in.

The rearrangement joins TRBV4-3 to TRBJ2-7; 7 bases match TRBD1. The ends lost 0 bases at V and 11 bases at J; junction bases unmatched: 7. Germline CDR1 and CDR2: LGHNA and YSLEER. The CDR3 has 13 amino acids. The CDR3 here is CASSQDRGGQKYF. In DNA, the CDR3 is TGCGCCAGCAGCCAAGATCGAGGGGGACAGAAGTACTTC.

Ten or more counts support this clonotype. The gene calls are TRBV5-6 and TRBJ1-1; the D gene is possibly TRBD1 (5 bases). V lost 4 bases to trimming and J lost 1 base, with 14 bases between them. Germline CDR1 and CDR2: SGHDT and YYEEEE. The CDR3 has 15 amino acids. The CDR3 DNA follows: TGTGCCAGCAGCCCCTATCCGACAGCGAACACTGAAGCTTTCTTT. As protein: CASSPYPTANTEAFF.